This T cell receptor beta chain was profiled in a study of early T cells in non-severe SARS-CoV-2 infection. Looking at the study overall: Chains were unpaired, as sequencing was done on bulk RNA from unsorted whole blood.

This clonotype was counted many times. Via MiXCR, TCRdb re-called the 5' RACE reads, giving one row per CDR3 protein. The sample carries about 42,000 distinct CDR3 sequences, roughly 6.6% recorded once. The sample was whole blood. This clonotype was obtained from an adult who was a healthcare worker with PCR-confirmed SARS-CoV-2 infection or an uninfected control (not recorded which).

The CDR3 sequence is CASSLGVRSTDTQYF. The CDR3 nucleotides read TGTGCCAGCAGCTTAGGCGTCAGAAGCACAGATACGCAGTATTTT. This sequence joins TRBV7-2 and TRBJ2-3; D is unresolved. V was pared by 1 base and J by 0 bases, with 8 bases between. Germline CDR1 is SGHTA and CDR2 is FQGNSA. The CDR3 has 15 amino acids.